The present T cell receptor beta chain was sequenced within a study of blood T cell repertoires in COVID-19. Study details: COVID-19 samples collected from the United States, Italy and Spain covered acute and convalescent phases.

J gave up 0 bases and V 6 bases, and 4 bases lay outside the gene matches. The CDR3 has 15 residues. The germline V gene encodes CDR1 KGHDR and CDR2 SFDVKD. Study processing details: Cell counts per sample came from amplifying reference gene primers. The method was immunoSEQ multiplex PCR; TCRdb's version includes in-frame clones alone and lacks a portion of them. The DNA gave D and trimming, while V, J and clone size come from that table. The sample yields roughly 200,000 clones, 80% to 90% seen once. This receptor was identified in a woman between 40 and 50 years old with acute COVID-19. The sequencing input was PBMCs or T cells enriched from blood (not recorded which). The chain is built from TRBV24-1 and TRBJ2-1; 7 nucleotides match TRBD1. CDR3 residues: CATSPGQSSYNEQFF. The CDR3 DNA reads as TGTGCCACCAGTCCGGGACAGAGCTCCTACAATGAGCAGTTCTTC.